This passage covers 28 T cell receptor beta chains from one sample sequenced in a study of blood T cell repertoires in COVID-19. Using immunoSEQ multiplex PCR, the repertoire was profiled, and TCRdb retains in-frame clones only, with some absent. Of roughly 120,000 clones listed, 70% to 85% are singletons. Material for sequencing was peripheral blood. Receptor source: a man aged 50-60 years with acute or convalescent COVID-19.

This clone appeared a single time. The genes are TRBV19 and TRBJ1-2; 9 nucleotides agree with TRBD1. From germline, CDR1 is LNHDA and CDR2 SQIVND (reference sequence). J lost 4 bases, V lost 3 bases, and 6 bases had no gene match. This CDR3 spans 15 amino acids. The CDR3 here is CASSIPGQGLYGYTF. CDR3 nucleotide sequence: TGTGCCAGTAGTATTCCGGGACAGGGTCTCTATGGCTACACCTTC.

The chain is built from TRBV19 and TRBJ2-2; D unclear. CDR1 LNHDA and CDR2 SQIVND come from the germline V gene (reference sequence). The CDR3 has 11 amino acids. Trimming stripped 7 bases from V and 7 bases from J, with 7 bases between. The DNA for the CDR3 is TGTGCCAGTACAATTAGCGGGGAGCTGTTTTTT. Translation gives CASTISGELFF.

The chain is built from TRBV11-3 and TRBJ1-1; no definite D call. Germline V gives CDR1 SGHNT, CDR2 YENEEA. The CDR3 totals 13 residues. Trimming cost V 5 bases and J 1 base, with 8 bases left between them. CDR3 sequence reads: CASSKNRNTEAFF. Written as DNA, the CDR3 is TGTGCCAGCAGCAAGAACAGGAACACTGAAGCTTTCTTT.

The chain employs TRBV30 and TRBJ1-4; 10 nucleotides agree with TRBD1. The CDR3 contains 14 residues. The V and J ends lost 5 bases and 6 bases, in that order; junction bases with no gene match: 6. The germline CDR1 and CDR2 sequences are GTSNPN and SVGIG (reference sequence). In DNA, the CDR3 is TGTGCCTGGGATCCCGGGACAGGGGATGAAAAACTGTTTTTT. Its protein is CAWDPGTGDEKLFF. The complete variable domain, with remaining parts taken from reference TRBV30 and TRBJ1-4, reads SQTIHQWPATLVQPVGSPLSLECTVEGTSNPNLYWYRQAAGRGLQLLFYSVGIGQISSEVPQNLSASRPQDRQFILSSKKLLLSDSGFYLCAWDPGTGDEKLFFGSGTQLSVL.

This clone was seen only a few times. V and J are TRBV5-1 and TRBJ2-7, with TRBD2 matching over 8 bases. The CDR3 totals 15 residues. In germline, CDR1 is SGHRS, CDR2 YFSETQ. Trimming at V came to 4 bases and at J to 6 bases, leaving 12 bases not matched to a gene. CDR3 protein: CASSGTQAGVVEQYF. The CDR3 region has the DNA TGCGCCAGCAGCGGGACGCAAGCGGGAGTTGTCGAGCAGTACTTC.

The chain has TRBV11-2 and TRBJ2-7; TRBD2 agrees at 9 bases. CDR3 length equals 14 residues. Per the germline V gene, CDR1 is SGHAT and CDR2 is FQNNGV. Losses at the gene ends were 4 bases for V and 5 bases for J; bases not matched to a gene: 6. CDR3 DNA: TGTGCCAGCAGCTCAACAACTAGCGGGCACGAGCAGTACTTC. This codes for CASSSTTSGHEQYF.

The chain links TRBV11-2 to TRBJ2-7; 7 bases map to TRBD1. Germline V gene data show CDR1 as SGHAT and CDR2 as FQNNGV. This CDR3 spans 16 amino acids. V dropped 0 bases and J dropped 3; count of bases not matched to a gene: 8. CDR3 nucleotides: TGTGCCAGCAGCTTAGATAGTCCGGGACAGTTCTACGAGCAGTACTTC. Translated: CASSLDSPGQFYEQYF.

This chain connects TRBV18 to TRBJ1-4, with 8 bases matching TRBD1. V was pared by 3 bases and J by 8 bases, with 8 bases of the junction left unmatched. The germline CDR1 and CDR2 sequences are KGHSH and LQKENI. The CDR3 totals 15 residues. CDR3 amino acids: CASSPPGQEGEKLFF. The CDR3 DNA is TGTGCCAGCTCACCCCCGGGACAGGAAGGGGAAAAACTGTTTTTT.

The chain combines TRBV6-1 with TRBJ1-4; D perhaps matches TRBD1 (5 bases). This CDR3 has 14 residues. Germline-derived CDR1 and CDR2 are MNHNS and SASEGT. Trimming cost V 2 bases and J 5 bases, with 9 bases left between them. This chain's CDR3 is CASSERGRNEKLFF. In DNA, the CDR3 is TGTGCCAGCAGTGAAAGGGGCAGAAATGAAAAACTGTTTTTT.

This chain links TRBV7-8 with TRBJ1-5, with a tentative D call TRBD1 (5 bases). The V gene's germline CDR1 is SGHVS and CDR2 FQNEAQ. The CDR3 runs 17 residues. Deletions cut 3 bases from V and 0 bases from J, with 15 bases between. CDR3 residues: CASSFGAGRNSNQPQHF. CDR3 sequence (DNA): TGTGCCAGCAGCTTTGGGGCAGGGAGGAATAGCAATCAGCCCCAGCATTTT. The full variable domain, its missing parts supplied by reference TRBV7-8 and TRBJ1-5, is GAGVSQSPRYKVAKRGQDVALRCDPISGHVSLFWYQQALGQGPEFLTYFQNEAQLDKSGLPSDRFFAERPEGSVSTLKIQRTQQEDSAVYLCASSFGAGRNSNQPQHFGDGTRLSIL.

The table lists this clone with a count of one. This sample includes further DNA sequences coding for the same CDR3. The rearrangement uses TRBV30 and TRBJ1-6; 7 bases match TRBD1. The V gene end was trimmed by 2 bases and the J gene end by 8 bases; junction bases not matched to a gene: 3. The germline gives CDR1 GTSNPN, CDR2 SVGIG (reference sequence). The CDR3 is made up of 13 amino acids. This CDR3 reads CAWSLTGDSPLHF. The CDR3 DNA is TGTGCCTGGAGTCTCACAGGGGATTCACCCCTCCACTTT.

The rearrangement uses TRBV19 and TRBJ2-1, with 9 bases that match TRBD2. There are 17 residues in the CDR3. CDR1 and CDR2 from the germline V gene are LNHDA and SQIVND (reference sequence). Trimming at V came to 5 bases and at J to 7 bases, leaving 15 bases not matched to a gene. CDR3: CASSSRLLAGVVNEQFF. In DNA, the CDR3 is TGTGCCAGTAGTTCCCGTCTCTTAGCGGGGGTTGTTAATGAGCAGTTCTTC.

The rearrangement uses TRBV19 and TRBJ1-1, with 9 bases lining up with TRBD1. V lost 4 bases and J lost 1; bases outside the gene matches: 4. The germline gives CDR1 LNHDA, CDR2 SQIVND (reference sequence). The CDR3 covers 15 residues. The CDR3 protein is CASSRDRERNTEAFF. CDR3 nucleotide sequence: TGTGCCAGTAGTAGGGACAGGGAAAGGAACACTGAAGCTTTCTTT.

The CDR3 here is CASSIGSGSLTYNEQFF. Written as DNA, the CDR3 is TGTGCCAGTAGTATAGGAAGCGGGAGCCTAACATACAATGAGCAGTTCTTC. The rearrangement uses TRBV19 and TRBJ2-1; 8 nucleotides line up with TRBD2. Germline V gene data show CDR1 as LNHDA and CDR2 as SQIVND (reference sequence). The CDR3 extends over 17 amino acids. Trimming cost V 1 base and J 4 bases; bases outside gene matches: 9.

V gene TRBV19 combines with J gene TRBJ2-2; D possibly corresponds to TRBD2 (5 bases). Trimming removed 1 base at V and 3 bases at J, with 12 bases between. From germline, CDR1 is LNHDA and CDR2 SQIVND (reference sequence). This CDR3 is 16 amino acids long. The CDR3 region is CASSIARVLDTGELFF. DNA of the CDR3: TGTGCCAGTAGTATAGCGAGGGTCTTGGACACCGGGGAGCTGTTTTTT.

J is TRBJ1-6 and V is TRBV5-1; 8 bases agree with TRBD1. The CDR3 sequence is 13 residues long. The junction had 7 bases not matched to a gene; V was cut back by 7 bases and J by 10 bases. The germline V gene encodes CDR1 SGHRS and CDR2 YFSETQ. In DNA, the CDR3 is TGCGCCAGCTCCGGACAGGGCGAATCACCCCTCCACTTT. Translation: CASSGQGESPLHF.

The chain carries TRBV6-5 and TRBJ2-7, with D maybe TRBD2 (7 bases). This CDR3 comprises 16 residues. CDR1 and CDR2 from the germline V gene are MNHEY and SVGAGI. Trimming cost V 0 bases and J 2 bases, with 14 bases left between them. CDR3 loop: CASSYSPRGAAYEQYF. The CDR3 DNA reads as TGTGCCAGCAGTTACTCCCCTCGGGGGGCCGCCTACGAGCAGTACTTC.

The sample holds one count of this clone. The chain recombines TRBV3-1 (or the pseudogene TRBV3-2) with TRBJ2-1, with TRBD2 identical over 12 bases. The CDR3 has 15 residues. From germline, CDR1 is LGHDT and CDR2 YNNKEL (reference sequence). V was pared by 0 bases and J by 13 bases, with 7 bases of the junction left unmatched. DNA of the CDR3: TGTGCCAGCAGCCAAGAGGCTAGCGGGGGGGCCAGACAGTTCTTC. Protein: CASSQEASGGARQFF.

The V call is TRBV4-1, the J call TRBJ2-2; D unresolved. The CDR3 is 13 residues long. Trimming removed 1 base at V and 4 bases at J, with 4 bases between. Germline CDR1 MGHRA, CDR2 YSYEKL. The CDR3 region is CASSQVSTGELFF. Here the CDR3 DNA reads TGCGCCAGCAGCCAAGTATCCACCGGGGAGCTGTTTTTT.

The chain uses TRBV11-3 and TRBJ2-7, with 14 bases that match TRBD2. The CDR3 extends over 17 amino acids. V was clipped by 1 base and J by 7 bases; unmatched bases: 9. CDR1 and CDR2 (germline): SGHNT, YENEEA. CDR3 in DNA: TGTGCCAGCAGCTTAGGCCCGGGACTAGCGGGAGTGAATGAGCAGTACTTC. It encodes CASSLGPGLAGVNEQYF.

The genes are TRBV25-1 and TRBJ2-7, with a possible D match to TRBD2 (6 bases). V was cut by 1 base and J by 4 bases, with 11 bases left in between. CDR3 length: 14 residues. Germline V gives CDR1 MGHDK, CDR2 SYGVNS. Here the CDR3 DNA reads TGTGCCAGCAGTGAATCCGGGAGTAGGTACGAGCAGTACTTC. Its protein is CASSESGSRYEQYF.

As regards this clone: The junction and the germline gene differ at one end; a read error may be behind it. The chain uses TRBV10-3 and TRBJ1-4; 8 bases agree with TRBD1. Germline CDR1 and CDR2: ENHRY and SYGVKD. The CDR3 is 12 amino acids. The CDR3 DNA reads TGTGCCAACCTCCGTACAGGGGGAAAAACTGTTTTT. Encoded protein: CANLRTGGKTVF.

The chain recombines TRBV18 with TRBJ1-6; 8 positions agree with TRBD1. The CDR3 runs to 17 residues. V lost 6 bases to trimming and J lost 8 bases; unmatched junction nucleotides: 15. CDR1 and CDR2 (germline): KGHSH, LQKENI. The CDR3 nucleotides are TGTGCCAGCTCCCCGGTCCCGACAGGGGAGGATCATTCACCCCTCCACTTT. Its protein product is CASSPVPTGEDHSPLHF.

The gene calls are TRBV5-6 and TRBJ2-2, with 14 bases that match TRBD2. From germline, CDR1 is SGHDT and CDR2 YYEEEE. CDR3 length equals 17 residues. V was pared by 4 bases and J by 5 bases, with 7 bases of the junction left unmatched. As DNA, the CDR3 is TGTGCCAGCAGCGGCGGGACTAGCGGGAGAGAAACCGGGGAGCTGTTTTTT. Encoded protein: CASSGGTSGRETGELFF.

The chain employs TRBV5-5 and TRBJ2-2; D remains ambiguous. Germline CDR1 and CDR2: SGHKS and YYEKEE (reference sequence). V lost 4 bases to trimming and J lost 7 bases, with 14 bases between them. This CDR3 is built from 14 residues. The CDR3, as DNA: TGTGCCAGCAGCCCGACATCCTCCGGCGGGGAGCTGTTTTTT. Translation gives CASSPTSSGGELFF.

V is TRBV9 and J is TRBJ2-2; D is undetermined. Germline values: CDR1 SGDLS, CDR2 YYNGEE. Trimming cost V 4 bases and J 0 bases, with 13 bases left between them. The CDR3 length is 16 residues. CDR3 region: CASSPREVPNTGELFF. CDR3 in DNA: TGTGCCAGCAGCCCCCGCGAGGTGCCGAACACCGGGGAGCTGTTTTTT.

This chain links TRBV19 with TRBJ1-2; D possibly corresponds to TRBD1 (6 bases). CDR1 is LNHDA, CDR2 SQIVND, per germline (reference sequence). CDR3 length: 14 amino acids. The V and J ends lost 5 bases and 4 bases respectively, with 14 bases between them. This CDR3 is CASSWGGVSYGYTF. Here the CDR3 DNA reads TGTGCCAGTAGTTGGGGGGGCGTCAGCTATGGCTACACCTTC.

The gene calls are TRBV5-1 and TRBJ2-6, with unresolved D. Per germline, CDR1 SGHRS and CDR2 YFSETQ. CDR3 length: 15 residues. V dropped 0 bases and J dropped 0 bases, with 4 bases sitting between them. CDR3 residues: CASSLDISGANVLTF. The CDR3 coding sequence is TGCGCCAGCAGCTTGGACATCTCTGGGGCCAACGTCCTGACTTTC.